This TCR beta chain was documented in a study of blood T cell repertoires in COVID-19. The CDR3 has 16 amino acids. J lost 7 bases, V lost 3 bases, and 10 bases had no gene match. From germline, CDR1 is KGHSH and CDR2 LQKENI. The method was immunoSEQ multiplex PCR; TCRdb's version includes in-frame clones alone and lacks a portion of them. The sample carries 650,000 to 800,000 clones, over 80% recorded once. The chain recombines TRBV18 with TRBJ1-5; TRBD1 aligns across 9 bases. This receptor was identified in a woman aged 18-29 years with acute or convalescent COVID-19. The sample taken for sequencing was peripheral blood. The CDR3 sequence: CASSPRDRVELQPQHF. CDR3 nucleotides: TGTGCCAGCTCACCCCGGGACAGGGTGGAACTGCAGCCCCAGCATTTT.